This TCR beta chain was recorded in a study of blood T cell repertoires in COVID-19. Germline lookup yields CDR1 GTSNPN and CDR2 SVGIG (reference sequence). This CDR3 region has 16 residues. The V and J ends lost 1 base and 5 bases respectively, with 17 bases between them. Generated by immunoSEQ multiplex PCR, the TCRdb table keeps only in-frame clones and is missing some. The sample holds more than 250,000 clones, about 86% seen once. This clone was observed a single time. Sequencing used peripheral blood. This TCR was recovered from a woman aged 45-65 years with acute or convalescent COVID-19. The chain joins TRBV30 to TRBJ1-4; D uncertain. CDR3 amino acids: CAWSEDPGLSNEKLFF. CDR3 sequence (DNA): TGTGCCTGGAGTGAGGATCCAGGTTTATCAAATGAAAAACTGTTTTTT.